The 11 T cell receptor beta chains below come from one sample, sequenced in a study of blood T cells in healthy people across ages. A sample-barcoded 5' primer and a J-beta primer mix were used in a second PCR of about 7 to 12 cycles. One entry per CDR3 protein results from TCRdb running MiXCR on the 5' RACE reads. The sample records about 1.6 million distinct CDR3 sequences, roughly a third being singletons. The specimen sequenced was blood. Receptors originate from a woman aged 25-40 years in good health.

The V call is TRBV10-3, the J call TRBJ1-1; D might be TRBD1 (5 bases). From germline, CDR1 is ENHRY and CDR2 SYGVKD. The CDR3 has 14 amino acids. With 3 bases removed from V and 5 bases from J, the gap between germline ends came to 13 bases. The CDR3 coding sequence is TGTGCCATCAGTGATCCCAGGGTACAGACTGAAGCTTTCTTT. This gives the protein CAISDPRVQTEAFF.

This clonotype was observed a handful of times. CDR3 in DNA: TGCAGTGCTAGAGTAGGCGGGGGGGGTAACAATGAGCAGTTCTTC. Protein product: CSARVGGGGNNEQFF. This sequence joins TRBV20-1 and TRBJ2-1, with TRBD2 identical over 9 bases. V gave up 1 base and J gave up 5 bases; unmatched junction bases: 6. Looked up from germline, CDR1 is DFQATT and CDR2 is SNEGSKA (reference sequence). The CDR3 runs to 15 residues.

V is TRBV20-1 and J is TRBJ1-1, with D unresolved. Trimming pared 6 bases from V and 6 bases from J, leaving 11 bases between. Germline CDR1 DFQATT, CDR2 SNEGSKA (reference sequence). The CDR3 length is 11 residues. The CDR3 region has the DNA TGCAGTGCCCGTTTTACTCCTGAAGCTTTCTTT. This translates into CSARFTPEAFF.

The CDR3 DNA follows: TGTGCCAGCAGCCCGCCGACTGTCAACACCGGGGAGCTGTTTTTT. The encoded protein is CASSPPTVNTGELFF. The chain links TRBV3-1 to TRBJ2-2; D is undetermined. Deletions cut 4 bases from V and 2 bases from J, with 11 bases between. This CDR3 spans 15 amino acids. Germline V gene data show CDR1 as LGHDT and CDR2 as YNNKEL (reference sequence).

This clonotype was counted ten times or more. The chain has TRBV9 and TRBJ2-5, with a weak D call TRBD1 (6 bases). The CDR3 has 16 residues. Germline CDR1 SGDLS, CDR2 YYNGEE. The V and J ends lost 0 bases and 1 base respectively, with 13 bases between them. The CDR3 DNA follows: TGTGCCAGCAGCGTAGGGGGGTCAGGGGCCCAAGAGACCCAGTACTTC. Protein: CASSVGGSGAQETQYF.

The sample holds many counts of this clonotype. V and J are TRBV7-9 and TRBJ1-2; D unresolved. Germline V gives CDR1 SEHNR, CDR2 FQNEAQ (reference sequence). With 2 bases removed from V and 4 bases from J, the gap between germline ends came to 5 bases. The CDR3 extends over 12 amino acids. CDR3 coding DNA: TGTGCCAGCAGCTTACAGGCCTATGGCTACACCTTC. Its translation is CASSLQAYGYTF.

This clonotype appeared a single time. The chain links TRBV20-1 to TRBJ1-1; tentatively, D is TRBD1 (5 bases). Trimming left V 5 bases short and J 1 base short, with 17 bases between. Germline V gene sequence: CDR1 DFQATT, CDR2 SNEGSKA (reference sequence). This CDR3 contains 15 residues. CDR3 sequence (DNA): TGCAGTGCTCCTAATGGAGGGGCCCCGAACACTGAAGCTTTCTTT. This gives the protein CSAPNGGAPNTEAFF.

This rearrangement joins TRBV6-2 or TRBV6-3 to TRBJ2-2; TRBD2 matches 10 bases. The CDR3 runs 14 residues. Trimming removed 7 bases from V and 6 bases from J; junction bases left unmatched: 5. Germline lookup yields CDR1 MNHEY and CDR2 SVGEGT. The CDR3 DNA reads TGTGCCAGCAATGGACTAGCGGAGGCCGGGGAGCTGTTTTTT. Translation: CASNGLAEAGELFF.

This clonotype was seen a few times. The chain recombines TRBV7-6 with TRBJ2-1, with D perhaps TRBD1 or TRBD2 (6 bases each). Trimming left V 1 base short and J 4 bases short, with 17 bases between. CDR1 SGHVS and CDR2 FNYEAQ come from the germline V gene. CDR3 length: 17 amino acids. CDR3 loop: CASSLGRRGSGYNEQFF. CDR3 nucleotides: TGTGCCAGCAGCTTAGGTCGGAGGGGGAGTGGGTACAATGAGCAGTTCTTC. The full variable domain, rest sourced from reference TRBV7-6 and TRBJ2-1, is GAGVSQSPRYKVTKRGQDVALRCDPISGHVSLYWYRQALGQGPEFLTYFNYEAQQDKSGLPNDRFSAERPEGSISTLTIQRTEQRDSAMYRCASSLGRRGSGYNEQFFGPGTRLTVL.

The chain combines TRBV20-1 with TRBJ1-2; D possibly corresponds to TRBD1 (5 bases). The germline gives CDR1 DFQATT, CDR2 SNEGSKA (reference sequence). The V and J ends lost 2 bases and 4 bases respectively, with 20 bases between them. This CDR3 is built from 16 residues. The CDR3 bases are TGCAGTGCTAGACAATCGGGGCGGCTAGATACCTATGGCTACACCTTC. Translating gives CSARQSGRLDTYGYTF.

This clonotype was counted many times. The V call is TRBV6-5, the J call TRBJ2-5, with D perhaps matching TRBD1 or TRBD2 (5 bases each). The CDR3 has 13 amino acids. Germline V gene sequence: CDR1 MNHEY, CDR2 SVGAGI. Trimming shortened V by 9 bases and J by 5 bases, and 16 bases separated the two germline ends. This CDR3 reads CASTIEWGETQYF. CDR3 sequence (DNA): TGTGCCAGTACGATCGAGTGGGGGGAGACCCAGTACTTC.